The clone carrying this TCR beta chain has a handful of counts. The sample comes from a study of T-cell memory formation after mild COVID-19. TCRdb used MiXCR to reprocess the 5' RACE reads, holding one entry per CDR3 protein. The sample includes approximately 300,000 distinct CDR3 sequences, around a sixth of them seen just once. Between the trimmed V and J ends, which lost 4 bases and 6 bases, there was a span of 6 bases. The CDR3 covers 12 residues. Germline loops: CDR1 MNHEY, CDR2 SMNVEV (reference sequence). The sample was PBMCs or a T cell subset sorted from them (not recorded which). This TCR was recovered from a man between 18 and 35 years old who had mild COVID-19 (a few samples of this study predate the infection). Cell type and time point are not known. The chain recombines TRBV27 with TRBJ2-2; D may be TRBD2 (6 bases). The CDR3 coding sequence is TGTGCCAGCAGTTCGGGGGCCGGGGAGCTGTTTTTT. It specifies CASSSGAGELFF.